This T cell receptor (beta chain) was recorded in a study of graft-versus-host responses after intestinal transplantation. The overall study: Multivisceral, liver-intestinal, or isolated intestinal grafts were transplanted into recipients.

The CDR3 consists of 16 residues. Germline V CDR1 and CDR2: SGDLS, YYNGEE. V was trimmed by 0 bases and J by 1 base, leaving 10 bases between them. General study results and limits: High graft-versus-host to host-versus-graft T cell clonal ratios marked allografts of patients with graft-donor macrochimerism. Early post-transplant falls in HvG clones accompanied the peak levels of circulating GvH clones.

Tissue from the graft was processed to free its intraepithelial and lamina propria lymphocytes. Data came from immunoSEQ multiplex PCR; TCRdb stores just in-frame clones and leaves some out. The sample has approximately 8,900 clones, around 68% seen once. Regarding this clone: The antigen is undetermined.

This sequence was found in a human patient who received an intestinal transplant, so some T cells may come from the graft donor. The chain uses TRBV9 and TRBJ2-2, with D perhaps TRBD2 (6 bases). Source: ileum tissue, taken around 460 days after transplant. The DNA for the CDR3 is TGTGCCAGCAGCGTAGGGCCAGCGGGGAACACCGGGGAGCTGTTTTTT. Translated, it gives CASSVGPAGNTGELFF.